This TCR beta chain was profiled in a study of OX40 agonist ivuxolimab in advanced cancers. Repertoires were generated with immunoSEQ multiplex PCR, while TCRdb's copy carries only in-frame clones and drops some. The sample has 30,000 to 35,000 clones, over 75% seen once. This CDR3 has 14 residues. Trimming removed 0 bases from V and 8 bases from J, with 14 bases in between. Looked up from germline, CDR1 is SGHRS and CDR2 is YFSETQ. This chain joins TRBV5-1 and TRBJ1-2; TRBD1 is a possible D gene (6 bases). This sample comprised CD4+ or CD8+ T cells sorted from blood, obtained in a trial of the OX40 agonist ivuxolimab. The TCR originated in an adult with an advanced solid tumor such as melanoma, head and neck, liver or kidney cancer. As DNA, the CDR3 is TGCGCCAGCAGCTTGGGAGTGGGGGCGAGGGGCTACACCTTC. It is translated as CASSLGVGARGYTF.